Listed below are T cell receptor beta chains from one sample, sequenced in a study of cytomegalovirus exposure and HLA in healthy donors. Sequencing used immunoSEQ multiplex PCR; TCRdb keeps in-frame clones, though not all of them. The sample has some 200,000 clones, over 75% seen once. The sequenced material came from PBMCs. These receptors originate from a girl aged 2-10 years in good health and CMV-seronegative. CDR3s include the opening cysteine and the closing phenylalanine or tryptophan.

J: TRBJ2-3; V: TRBV10-1; CDR3: CASSESRRTDTQYF
J: TRBJ1-1; V: TRBV19; CDR3: CASHSGGLNTEAFF
J: TRBJ1-1; V: TRBV6-5; CDR3: CASSFGTGLNTEAFF
J: TRBJ2-2; V: TRBV9; CDR3: CASSVPGQGSSGELFF
J: TRBJ2-3; V: TRBV4-2; CDR3: CASSQGASDTQYF
J: TRBJ2-7; V: TRBV5-6; CDR3: CASSLVLSYEQYF
J: TRBJ2-1; V: TRBV6-1; CDR3: CASSEGTSVYNEQFF
J: TRBJ1-2; V: TRBV7-9; CDR3: CASSLGQGHGYTF
J: TRBJ1-1; V: TRBV20-1; CDR3: CSAVTHHEAFF
J: TRBJ2-1; V: TRBV18; CDR3: CASSPPVGGNEQFF
J: TRBJ2-2; V: TRBV5-1; CDR3: CASSAGLAGGVGGELFF